The 32 T cell receptor beta chains given below trace back to one sample, sequenced in a study of PD-1 blockade in classical Hodgkin lymphoma. Each patient relapsed following autologous stem cell transplantation, and prior brentuximab vedotin exposure differed. TCRdb's table, derived via immunoSEQ multiplex PCR, lists solely in-frame clones and lacks some. The sample shows fewer than 30,000 clones, over 65% of them seen only once. The starting material was peripheral blood mononuclear cells (PBMCs), obtained before the second cycle of nivolumab. The receptors were gathered from a human donor with classical Hodgkin lymphoma.

This clone was recorded a few times. J is TRBJ1-5 and V is TRBV28, with 7 bases matching TRBD1. This CDR3 region has 16 residues. The V and J ends lost 5 bases and 3 bases, in that order; junction bases with no gene match: 10. The germline CDR1 and CDR2 sequences are MDHEN and SYDVKM. CDR3 protein: CASSHFRTGVNQPQHF. CDR3 bases: TGTGCCAGCAGTCATTTCAGGACAGGAGTCAATCAGCCCCAGCATTTT.

The J gene is TRBJ1-2, the V gene TRBV6-5; TRBD1 might be the D (6 bases). The germline V and J ends were trimmed by 6 bases and 2 bases, with 10 bases remaining between them. The germline V gene has CDR1 MNHEY and CDR2 SVGAGI. CDR3 length equals 13 residues. CDR3 nucleotide sequence: TGTGCCAGCAGCCCGGGACAAAACTATGGCTACACCTTC. This gives the protein CASSPGQNYGYTF.

This chain uses TRBV13 with TRBJ2-3; 11 bases are shared with TRBD2. Unmatched junction bases numbered 3, after V lost 1 base and J lost 3 bases. The CDR3 is made up of 16 amino acids. CDR1 is PRHDT, CDR2 FYEKMQ, per germline (reference sequence). Written as DNA, the CDR3 is TGTGCCAGCAGCTTAGCCCTAGCGGGAGGTACAGATACGCAGTATTTT. Amino acid sequence: CASSLALAGGTDTQYF.

The J gene is TRBJ1-2, the V gene TRBV5-4; TRBD1 might be the D (6 bases). The germline V gene encodes CDR1 SGHNT and CDR2 YYREEE (reference sequence). The length of the CDR3 is 15 residues. With 1 base removed from V and 3 bases from J, the gap between germline ends came to 13 bases. The CDR3 loop is CASSLTTGFYYGYTF. The CDR3 DNA reads TGTGCCAGCAGCTTGACCACAGGGTTTTACTATGGCTACACCTTC.

The chain carries TRBV10-3 and TRBJ1-2; D might be TRBD1 (5 bases). Trimming stripped 6 bases from V and 4 bases from J, with 12 bases between. Germline loops: CDR1 ENHRY, CDR2 SYGVKD. This CDR3 is built from 13 residues. The CDR3: CAIRETELYGYTF. CDR3 nucleotide sequence: TGTGCCATCAGAGAGACAGAGCTCTATGGCTACACCTTC.

The chain is built from TRBV21-1 and TRBJ2-3; the table's D call, TRBD2, was not checked against the DNA. TRBV21-1 is described as a pseudogene. CDR3 length: 22 residues. As DNA, the CDR3 is TGTGCCAGCAGCAAAGGAAATTCAAAAACCGGGACTAGCGGGACTAGCACAGATACGCAGTATTTT. Its translation is CASSKGNSKTGTSGTSTDTQYF.

This chain joins TRBV30 and TRBJ2-1; TRBD2 agrees at 9 bases. This CDR3 is built from 16 residues. Losses at the gene ends were 6 bases for V and 0 bases for J; bases not matched to a gene: 9. Germline V gene data show CDR1 as GTSNPN and CDR2 as SVGIG (reference sequence). The DNA for the CDR3 is TGTGCCTGTAATCAGCGGGAGGCTAGCTCCTACAATGAGCAGTTCTTC. Amino acid sequence: CACNQREASSYNEQFF.

J is TRBJ1-1 and V is TRBV11-1, with D maybe TRBD1 (5 bases). Trimming cost V 5 bases and J 1 base, with 17 bases left between them. The CDR3 sequence is 16 residues long. Germline V gene lookup returns CDR1 SGHAT and CDR2 FQDESV (reference sequence). The CDR3 nucleotides read TGTGCCAGCAGCCCCCTACGACAGCTCGGGAACACTGAAGCTTTCTTT. It is translated as CASSPLRQLGNTEAFF.

The chain combines TRBV7-2 with TRBJ2-7, with 10 positions matching TRBD1. This CDR3 spans 15 amino acids. Germline V gene lookup returns CDR1 SGHTA and CDR2 FQGNSA. V gave up 3 bases and J gave up 4 bases; unmatched junction bases: 6. CDR3 sequence (DNA): TGTGCCAGCAGCTTGTACGACAGGGGGCTTTACGAGCAGTACTTC. This gives the protein CASSLYDRGLYEQYF. The whole variable domain, filled in from reference TRBV7-2 and TRBJ2-7, reads GAGVSQSPSNKVTEKGKDVELRCDPISGHTALYWYRQSLGQGLEFLIYFQGNSAPDKSGLPSDRFSAERTGGSVSTLTIQRTQQEDSAVYLCASSLYDRGLYEQYFGPGTRLTVT.

The chain joins TRBV15 to TRBJ2-1; D is unclear. Germline V gene sequence: CDR1 LNHNV, CDR2 YYDKDF (reference sequence). Trimming stripped 3 bases from V and 7 bases from J, with 16 bases between. The CDR3 covers 15 residues. The CDR3 is CATSSDRPPGNEQFF. CDR3 in DNA: TGTGCCACCAGCAGTGATCGCCCCCCTGGGAATGAGCAGTTCTTC. Looking up the rest from reference TRBV15 and TRBJ2-1 gives the full variable domain: DAMVIQNPRYQVTQFGKPVTLSCSQTLNHNVMYWYQQKSSQAPKLLFHYYDKDFNNEADTPDNFQSRRPNTSFCFLDIRSPGLGDTAMYLCATSSDRPPGNEQFFGPGTRLTVL.

The chain uses TRBV28 and TRBJ1-5; D remains ambiguous. V was trimmed by 3 bases and J by 2 bases, leaving 23 bases between them. The germline V gene has CDR1 MDHEN and CDR2 SYDVKM. This CDR3 contains 19 residues. The DNA for the CDR3 is TGTGCCAGCAGTTTGCTACCCCGCTCGAGGGTTTCTGGCAATCAGCCCCAGCATTTT. This codes for CASSLLPRSRVSGNQPQHF.

The genes are TRBV9 and TRBJ2-2, with D possibly called TRBD1 or TRBD2 (6 bases each). V shed 0 bases and J shed 4 bases, with 19 bases lying between them. CDR3 size: 18 residues. Germline V gene sequence: CDR1 SGDLS, CDR2 YYNGEE. CDR3 DNA sequence: TGTGCCAGCAGCGTAGAACTGGCCGCGGAGGGGGGCACCGGGGAGCTGTTTTTT. It is translated as CASSVELAAEGGTGELFF.

The J gene is TRBJ2-7, the V gene TRBV7-2; perhaps D is TRBD1 or TRBD2 (5 bases each). V was clipped by 6 bases and J by 4 bases, with 13 bases between them. The germline gives CDR1 SGHTA, CDR2 FQGNSA. This CDR3 has 13 residues. The CDR3 sequence: CASSTSGGYEQYV. CDR3 nucleotides: TGTGCCAGCAGTACGAGTGGGGGTTACGAGCAGTACGTC.

The chain employs TRBV6-1 and TRBJ1-5; D is ambiguous. Germline values: CDR1 MNHNS, CDR2 SASEGT. CDR3 length equals 15 residues. V was pared by 2 bases and J by 0 bases, with 8 bases between. The CDR3: CASSERYYSNQPQHF. DNA of the CDR3: TGTGCCAGCAGTGAAAGGTACTATAGCAATCAGCCCCAGCATTTT.

The CDR3 nucleotides are TGTGCCAGCAGCTCGACAGGGTCCGGGGAGCTGTTTTTT. It is translated as CASSSTGSGELFF. V gene TRBV7-9 combines with J gene TRBJ2-2, with 7 bases identical to TRBD1. Per the germline V gene, CDR1 is SEHNR and CDR2 is FQNEAQ (reference sequence). CDR3 length equals 13 residues. V lost 4 bases to trimming and J lost 6 bases; unmatched junction nucleotides: 2.

V and J are TRBV4-2 and TRBJ1-3; D is uncertain. The V gene's germline CDR1 is LGHNA and CDR2 YNFKEQ. The V and J ends lost 2 bases and 4 bases respectively, with 9 bases between them. The CDR3 spans 14 residues. CDR3 coding DNA: TGTGCCAGCAGCCAATCGGGAGAAGGAAACACCATATATTTT. It encodes CASSQSGEGNTIYF.

This rearrangement joins TRBV27 to TRBJ2-1; tentatively, D is TRBD2 (6 bases). Germline lookup yields CDR1 MNHEY and CDR2 SMNVEV (reference sequence). The V and J ends lost 6 bases and 0 bases respectively, with 15 bases between them. The CDR3 extends over 16 amino acids. The CDR3 DNA is TGTGCCAGCAGCCCCGGGCGGGGCCCCTCCTACAATGAGCAGTTCTTC. This gives the protein CASSPGRGPSYNEQFF.

The chain joins TRBV6-1 to TRBJ1-2; 7 bases align to TRBD1. This CDR3 region has 13 residues. The V segment lost 7 bases and the J segment 4 bases; nucleotides outside the gene matches: 6. Germline assignment: CDR1 MNHNS and CDR2 SASEGT. The CDR3 reads CASIPTGTYGYTF. CDR3 bases: TGTGCCAGCATCCCGACAGGGACCTATGGCTACACCTTC.

V is TRBV6-6 and J is TRBJ2-2; D is unresolved. CDR3 size: 13 residues. V shed 2 bases and J shed 1 base, with 2 bases lying between them. Germline values: CDR1 MNHNY, CDR2 SVGAGI (reference sequence). As DNA, the CDR3 is TGTGCCAGCAGTTACAAGAACACCGGGGAGCTGTTTTTT. Protein sequence: CASSYKNTGELFF.

V is TRBV6-1 and J is TRBJ2-1, with 9 nucleotides matching TRBD2. Germline V CDR1 and CDR2: MNHNS, SASEGT. J lost 8 bases, V lost 7 bases, and 6 bases had no gene match. CDR3 length: 13 amino acids. The CDR3 is CASTGTSLHEQFF. CDR3 bases: TGTGCCAGCACGGGGACTAGCTTGCATGAGCAGTTCTTC.

The chain links TRBV5-1 to TRBJ2-3, with D perhaps TRBD1 or TRBD2 (5 bases each). This CDR3 is built from 15 residues. Germline lookup yields CDR1 SGHRS and CDR2 YFSETQ. V lost 3 bases to trimming and J lost 2 bases, with 13 bases between them. CDR3 nucleotide sequence: TGCGCCAGCAGCTCCTCGGGACCTCACACAGATACGCAGTATTTT. Encoded protein: CASSSSGPHTDTQYF.

By sample share, this clone is medium-sized. The chain joins TRBV19 to TRBJ2-1, with 7 nucleotides matching TRBD2. CDR1 is LNHDA and CDR2 is SQIVND in the germline V gene (reference sequence). Trimming cost V 9 bases and J 8 bases; bases outside gene matches: 10. This CDR3 has 13 amino acids. CDR3 DNA sequence: TGTGCCAGCCGGGACTACTCGGTCGATGAGCAGTTCTTC. This translates into CASRDYSVDEQFF.

J is TRBJ2-5 and V is TRBV6-5; 8 bases fit TRBD1. After removal of 6 bases from V and 5 bases from J, the junction contained 5 bases not matched to a gene. The CDR3 runs to 13 residues. The V gene's germline CDR1 is MNHEY and CDR2 SVGAGI. Written as DNA, the CDR3 is TGTGCCAGCAGGAGGACAGGGATGGAGACCCAGTACTTC. Residues: CASRRTGMETQYF.

The V call is TRBV7-9, the J call TRBJ2-1; 9 positions match TRBD2. The V segment lost 0 bases and the J segment 4 bases; nucleotides outside the gene matches: 4. The germline V gene has CDR1 SEHNR and CDR2 FQNEAQ (reference sequence). CDR3 size: 16 residues. The CDR3 is CASSLAAAGGYNEQFF. DNA for the CDR3: TGTGCCAGCAGCTTAGCTGCGGCGGGGGGGTACAATGAGCAGTTCTTC.

The chain employs TRBV7-9 and TRBJ1-2, with TRBD1 matching over 7 bases. V was clipped by 4 bases and J by 4 bases; unmatched bases: 0. CDR3 length: 12 residues. Germline V gene data show CDR1 as SEHNR and CDR2 as FQNEAQ (reference sequence). In DNA, the CDR3 is TGTGCCAGCAGCTCAGGGGGCTATGGCTACACCTTC. Translating it yields CASSSGGYGYTF.

The chain links TRBV6-6 to TRBJ1-2; perhaps TRBD1 as D (6 bases). The CDR3 length is 12 residues. Germline loops: CDR1 MNHNY, CDR2 SVGAGI (reference sequence). Trimming cost V 8 bases and J 4 bases, with 11 bases left between them. The CDR3 sequence: CASEEGGYGYTF. As DNA, the CDR3 is TGTGCCAGCGAGGAGGGGGGCTATGGCTACACCTTC.

The V call is TRBV4-2, the J call TRBJ1-1, with D tentatively TRBD1 (6 bases). This CDR3 spans 17 amino acids. Germline CDR1 is LGHNA and CDR2 is YNFKEQ. V lost 4 bases and J 4 bases, leaving 22 bases between the germline ends. The CDR3 loop is CASSPARTVVIGTEAFF. The CDR3 DNA is TGTGCCAGCAGCCCCGCACGGACAGTAGTCATCGGCACTGAAGCTTTCTTT.

CDR3 bases: TGTGCCTGGAGTTTATTAGTGGCCCCCTACGAGCAGTACTTC. Translated: CAWSLLVAPYEQYF. This sequence joins TRBV30 and TRBJ2-7; D call uncertain. The CDR3 runs to 14 residues. CDR1 and CDR2 (germline): GTSNPN, SVGIG (reference sequence). Trimming left V 2 bases short and J 2 bases short, with 13 bases between.

V gene TRBV28 combines with J gene TRBJ1-5; D might be TRBD1 (6 bases). This CDR3 has 15 residues. In germline, CDR1 is MDHEN, CDR2 SYDVKM. The V end lost 7 bases, the J end lost 0 bases, and 13 bases lay between the germline ends. The CDR3 loop is CASTGWTDSNQPQHF. In DNA form, the CDR3 reads TGTGCCAGCACCGGATGGACAGATAGCAATCAGCCCCAGCATTTT.

The V and J genes are TRBV15 and TRBJ1-4; TRBD1 matches 9 bases. Germline V lookup: CDR1 LNHNV, CDR2 YYDKDF (reference sequence). This CDR3 contains 15 residues. J gave up 4 bases and V 5 bases, and 5 bases lay outside the gene matches. The CDR3 spells CATSAPGQGNEKLFF. The CDR3, as DNA: TGTGCCACCAGCGCACCGGGACAGGGTAATGAAAAACTGTTTTTT.

The chain carries TRBV19 and TRBJ1-5; D is perhaps TRBD1 (5 bases). V was cut by 4 bases and J by 5 bases, with 18 bases left in between. Germline V gene data show CDR1 as LNHDA and CDR2 as SQIVND (reference sequence). This CDR3 comprises 16 residues. Here the CDR3 reads CASSTFSGMWDQPQHF. Written as DNA, the CDR3 is TGTGCCAGTAGTACATTCTCAGGGATGTGGGATCAGCCCCAGCATTTT. Looking up the rest from reference TRBV19 and TRBJ1-5 gives the full variable domain: DGGITQSPKYLFRKEGQNVTLSCEQNLNHDAMYWYRQDPGQGLRLIYYSQIVNDFQKGDIAEGYSVSREKKESFPLTVTSAQKNPTAFYLCASSTFSGMWDQPQHFGDGTRLSIL.

The V call is TRBV19, the J call TRBJ2-1; TRBD1 aligns across 9 bases. The CDR3 covers 15 residues. V was pared by 5 bases and J by 4 bases, with 6 bases of the junction left unmatched. Germline assignment: CDR1 LNHDA and CDR2 SQIVND (reference sequence). Written as DNA, the CDR3 is TGTGCCAGTAGTGCCGGGACAGGGTCATACAATGAGCAGTTCTTC. Its protein is CASSAGTGSYNEQFF. Complete variable domain (other parts from reference TRBV19 and TRBJ2-1): DGGITQSPKYLFRKEGQNVTLSCEQNLNHDAMYWYRQDPGQGLRLIYYSQIVNDFQKGDIAEGYSVSREKKESFPLTVTSAQKNPTAFYLCASSAGTGSYNEQFFGPGTRLTVL.